This passage covers 25 T cell receptor beta chains from one sample sequenced in a study of blood T cell repertoires in COVID-19. The data were produced by immunoSEQ multiplex PCR, yet TCRdb's version contains in-frame clones alone and is incomplete. The sample lists about 310,000 clones, approximately 86% occurring once. Material for sequencing was PBMCs or T cells enriched from blood (not recorded which). The receptors originated from a woman younger than 30 who had recovered from COVID-19.

The rearrangement joins TRBV6-2 or TRBV6-3 to TRBJ1-1; perhaps TRBD1 as D (6 bases). The CDR3 is made up of 13 amino acids. From germline, CDR1 is MNHEY and CDR2 SVGEGT. V was pared by 5 bases and J by 1 base, with 8 bases between. The CDR3 coding sequence is TGTGCCAGCAGTCTGGGGGCGAACACTGAAGCTTTCTTT. Protein: CASSLGANTEAFF.

The chain is built from TRBV7-2 and TRBJ2-5; 7 positions match TRBD1. V lost 6 bases, J lost 4 bases, and 5 bases stayed unmatched. The germline V gene has CDR1 SGHTA and CDR2 FQGNSA. The CDR3 length is 13 residues. The CDR3: CASRKTGAETQYF. DNA of the CDR3: TGTGCCAGCAGAAAAACAGGGGCAGAGACCCAGTACTTC.

This sequence joins TRBV2 and TRBJ2-1, with D possibly TRBD2 on 5 matching bases. The CDR3 extends over 13 amino acids. V was clipped by 7 bases and J by 3 bases, with 10 bases between them. Germline values: CDR1 SNHLY, CDR2 FYNNEI. The CDR3, as DNA: TGTGCCAGCAAATGGGCGGGCTACAATGAGCAGTTCTTC. It is translated as CASKWAGYNEQFF.

This chain joins TRBV28 and TRBJ1-4; D perhaps matches TRBD1 (6 bases). Per germline, CDR1 MDHEN and CDR2 SYDVKM. V dropped 1 base and J dropped 11 bases, with 17 bases sitting between them. This CDR3 has 15 amino acids. The CDR3: CASSLSGRGGRKLFF. The CDR3 DNA sequence: TGTGCCAGCAGTTTATCAGGCAGGGGTGGTCGGAAACTGTTTTTT.

This chain connects TRBV5-1 to TRBJ1-1; 7 bases fit TRBD1. Germline lookup yields CDR1 SGHRS and CDR2 YFSETQ. CDR3 size: 14 residues. V was pared by 3 bases and J by 2 bases, with 4 bases of the junction left unmatched. The CDR3 reads CASSSGQLNTEAFF. In DNA, the CDR3 is TGCGCCAGCAGCTCGGGACAGCTAAACACTGAAGCTTTCTTT.

As concerns this clone: This specimen includes other DNA sequences encoding the same CDR3. This sequence joins TRBV7-9 and TRBJ1-1, with D tentatively TRBD1 (6 bases). With 5 bases removed from V and 1 base from J, the gap between germline ends came to 8 bases. The CDR3 runs 13 residues. Germline loops: CDR1 SEHNR, CDR2 FQNEAQ (reference sequence). The CDR3 sequence is CASSRQENTEAFF. The DNA of the CDR3 is TGTGCCAGCAGCCGACAGGAGAACACTGAAGCTTTCTTT. The full variable domain, completed using reference TRBV7-9 and TRBJ1-1, is DTGVSQNPRHKITKRGQNVTFRCDPISEHNRLYWYRQTLGQGPEFLTYFQNEAQLEKSRLLSDRFSAERPKGSFSTLEIQRTEQGDSAMYLCASSRQENTEAFFGQGTRLTVV.

This chain joins TRBV15 and TRBJ2-6, with a weak D call TRBD2 (6 bases). CDR3 size: 18 residues. V lost 0 bases, J lost 4 bases, and 16 bases lay in between. Germline CDR1 and CDR2: LNHNV and YYDKDF (reference sequence). The CDR3 nucleotides are TGTGCCACCAGCAGAGAAGCGGGCCGAGCTTACGGGGCCAACGTCCTGACTTTC. Residues: CATSREAGRAYGANVLTF.

The chain carries TRBV3-1 (or the pseudogene TRBV3-2) and TRBJ1-3; D unclear. CDR3 length equals 14 residues. The V end was cut by 4 bases, the J end by 0 bases, with 7 bases between. Germline lookup yields CDR1 LGHDT and CDR2 YNNKEL (reference sequence). CDR3: CASSRRSSGNTIYF. CDR3 bases: TGTGCCAGCAGCCGCCGCAGCTCTGGAAACACCATATATTTT.

V is TRBV15 and J is TRBJ2-1, with TRBD1 identical over 8 bases. This CDR3 spans 16 amino acids. Losses at the gene ends were 2 bases for V and 6 bases for J; bases not matched to a gene: 9. Germline CDR1 reads LNHNV; CDR2 reads YYDKDF (reference sequence). The CDR3 DNA reads as TGTGCCACCAGCAGAAAGCCGCAGGGGGCAGGCAATGAGCAGTTCTTC. It encodes CATSRKPQGAGNEQFF. The complete variable domain, with remaining parts taken from reference TRBV15 and TRBJ2-1, reads DAMVIQNPRYQVTQFGKPVTLSCSQTLNHNVMYWYQQKSSQAPKLLFHYYDKDFNNEADTPDNFQSRRPNTSFCFLDIRSPGLGDTAMYLCATSRKPQGAGNEQFFGPGTRLTVL.

The chain carries TRBV7-9 and TRBJ1-1; D not certain. Deletions cut 2 bases from V and 7 bases from J, with 14 bases between. CDR1 is SEHNR and CDR2 is FQNEAQ in the germline V gene (reference sequence). The CDR3 loop spans 14 amino acids. This chain's CDR3 is CASSLLTERYEAFF. The DNA for the CDR3 is TGTGCCAGCAGCTTACTTACGGAGCGCTATGAAGCTTTCTTT.

The V call is TRBV13, the J call TRBJ2-1; 7 nucleotides agree with TRBD2. Germline values: CDR1 PRHDT, CDR2 FYEKMQ (reference sequence). This CDR3 is built from 16 residues. The J segment lost 5 bases and the V segment lost 1 base, leaving 8 bases of the junction unmatched. The CDR3 region is CASSLAPSGRNNEQFF. For the CDR3, the DNA is TGTGCCAGCAGCTTAGCCCCTAGCGGAAGAAACAATGAGCAGTTCTTC.

This chain joins TRBV9 and TRBJ2-5; 11 bases are a match to TRBD2. Trimming took 0 bases from V and 2 from J; bases not matched to a gene: 9. CDR1 and CDR2 (germline): SGDLS, YYNGEE. The CDR3 length is 18 residues. CDR3 amino acids: CASSVGLAGGRGQETQYF. The CDR3 coding sequence is TGTGCCAGCAGCGTAGGATTAGCGGGGGGGCGTGGACAAGAGACCCAGTACTTC.

The chain has TRBV5-1 and TRBJ2-5, with 8 nucleotides matching TRBD2. Trimming took 0 bases from V and 0 from J; bases not matched to a gene: 4. CDR1 is SGHRS and CDR2 is YFSETQ in the germline V gene. The CDR3 is made up of 16 amino acids. The CDR3 spells CASSLVVAGYQETQYF. In DNA form, the CDR3 reads TGCGCCAGCAGCTTGGTGGTAGCGGGGTACCAAGAGACCCAGTACTTC.

J is TRBJ2-1 and V is TRBV5-4; TRBD2 aligns across 9 bases. CDR3 length equals 16 residues. The J segment lost 8 bases and the V segment lost 1 base, leaving 10 bases of the junction unmatched. The germline V gene encodes CDR1 SGHNT and CDR2 YYREEE (reference sequence). The CDR3 sequence is CASSLSNLAGRDEQFF. In nucleotides, the CDR3 is TGTGCCAGCAGCTTGAGTAACCTAGCGGGGAGGGATGAGCAGTTCTTC.

The rearrangement links TRBV23-1 to TRBJ1-5; perhaps TRBD1 as D (6 bases). TRBV23-1 is given ORF status, its function remaining uncertain. Trimming took 6 bases from V and 7 from J, leaving 16 bases between them. The CDR3 sequence is 14 residues long. CDR3 in DNA: TGCGCCAGCAGCCCCCTAGGGGGTCGGCAGCCCCAGCATTTT. Protein: CASSPLGGRQPQHF.

This rearrangement joins TRBV6-5 to TRBJ1-6, with 9 nucleotides matching TRBD1. Per the germline V gene, CDR1 is MNHEY and CDR2 is SVGAGI. The ends lost 3 bases at V and 8 bases at J; junction bases unmatched: 5. The CDR3 sequence is 15 residues long. The CDR3, as DNA: TGTGCCAGCAGTTATACAGGGGGCATTGATTCACCCCTCCACTTT. It codes for CASSYTGGIDSPLHF.

The chain joins TRBV16 to TRBJ1-5, with unresolved D. This CDR3 is 16 amino acids long. Looked up from germline, CDR1 is KGHSY and CDR2 is FQNENV. Trimming cost V 3 bases and J 4 bases, with 16 bases left between them. In DNA form, the CDR3 reads TGTGCCAGCAGCCACTTCCTAGGACGGGAAAATCAGCCCCAGCATTTT. This encodes CASSHFLGRENQPQHF.

The chain joins TRBV6-5 to TRBJ1-6, with D possibly being TRBD1 (5 bases). Deletions cut 7 bases from V and 7 bases from J, with 14 bases between. Germline V lookup: CDR1 MNHEY, CDR2 SVGAGI. The CDR3 sequence is 14 residues long. The CDR3 sequence is CASIWPGSNSPLHF. CDR3 DNA sequence: TGTGCCAGCATCTGGCCAGGGTCGAATTCACCCCTCCACTTT.

The V call is TRBV5-1, the J call TRBJ2-7; 8 bases are shared with TRBD1. The CDR3 length is 15 residues. Trimming removed 4 bases from V and 4 bases from J; junction bases left unmatched: 10. Germline V gene lookup returns CDR1 SGHRS and CDR2 YFSETQ. This CDR3 is CASSPPGTGGYEQYF. The CDR3 DNA reads TGCGCCAGCAGCCCCCCAGGTACAGGGGGGTACGAGCAGTACTTC.

This chain links TRBV19 with TRBJ2-3; tentatively, D is TRBD1 (5 bases). Trimming left V 6 bases short and J 4 bases short, with 5 bases between. The CDR3 consists of 11 residues. Germline V gene sequence: CDR1 LNHDA, CDR2 SQIVND (reference sequence). CDR3 nucleotide sequence: TGTGCCAGTAGAGGGGCAGATACGCAGTATTTT. This encodes CASRGADTQYF.

V and J are TRBV28 and TRBJ1-2; D might be TRBD1 (6 bases). This CDR3 region has 15 residues. The V gene lost 3 bases and the J gene lost 4 bases, with 15 bases spanning the gap. Germline CDR1 is MDHEN and CDR2 is SYDVKM. The CDR3 region is CASSFLQGGSYGYTF. CDR3 nucleotide sequence: TGTGCCAGCAGTTTTTTACAGGGAGGGAGCTATGGCTACACCTTC.

The chain couples TRBV28 to TRBJ1-3; TRBD1 agrees at 9 bases. Unmatched junction bases numbered 4, after V lost 6 bases and J lost 1 base. The CDR3 consists of 15 residues. CDR1 and CDR2 (germline): MDHEN, SYDVKM. CDR3 in amino acids: CASRSDRGSGNTIYF. DNA for the CDR3: TGTGCCAGCAGATCGGACAGGGGTTCTGGAAACACCATATATTTT. Complete variable domain (other parts from reference TRBV28 and TRBJ1-3): DVKVTQSSRYLVKRTGEKVFLECVQDMDHENMFWYRQDPGLGLRLIYFSYDVKMKEKGDIPEGYSVSREKKERFSLILESASTNQTSMYLCASRSDRGSGNTIYFGEGSWLTVV.

Only one count was recorded for this clone. The gene calls are TRBV11-2 and TRBJ2-3; D not resolved. Germline V lookup: CDR1 SGHAT, CDR2 FQNNGV. V lost 4 bases to trimming and J lost 4 bases, with 18 bases between them. This CDR3 contains 16 residues. CDR3 coding DNA: TGTGCCAGCAGCTACCAGCCGGCAGGATATTCAGATACGCAGTATTTT. This sequence encodes CASSYQPAGYSDTQYF.

The chain has TRBV7-9 and TRBJ2-1, with 14 bases aligning to TRBD2. The germline V gene encodes CDR1 SEHNR and CDR2 FQNEAQ (reference sequence). The CDR3 is made up of 15 amino acids. V dropped 4 bases and J dropped 10; count of bases not matched to a gene: 6. CDR3 in amino acids: CASSSGLAGAGEQFF. The CDR3 DNA reads as TGTGCCAGCAGCTCGGGACTAGCGGGAGCAGGAGAGCAGTTCTTC.

The chain joins TRBV6-2 or TRBV6-3 to TRBJ2-2; D is unresolved. The CDR3 loop spans 14 amino acids. Germline CDR1 is MNHEY and CDR2 is SVGEGT. V lost 3 bases to trimming and J lost 4 bases, with 9 bases between them. The DNA of the CDR3 is TGTGCCAGCAGTTATACGCCCGGCACCGGGGAGCTGTTTTTT. Its translation is CASSYTPGTGELFF.